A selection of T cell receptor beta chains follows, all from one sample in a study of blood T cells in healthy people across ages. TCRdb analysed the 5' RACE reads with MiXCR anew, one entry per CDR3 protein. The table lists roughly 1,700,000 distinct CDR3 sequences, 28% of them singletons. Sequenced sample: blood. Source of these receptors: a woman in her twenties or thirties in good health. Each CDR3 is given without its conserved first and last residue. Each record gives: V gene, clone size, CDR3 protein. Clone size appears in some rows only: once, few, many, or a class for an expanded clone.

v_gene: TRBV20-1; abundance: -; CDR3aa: SARDTGVGGEKLF
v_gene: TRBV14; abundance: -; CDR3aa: ASSQGPRGRETQY
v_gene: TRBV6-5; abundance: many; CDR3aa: ASRKKVPSGYT
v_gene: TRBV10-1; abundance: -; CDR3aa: ASAGTGLDREETQY
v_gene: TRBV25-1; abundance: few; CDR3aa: ASRDADQPQH
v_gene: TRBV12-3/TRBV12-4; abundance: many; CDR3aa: ASSLTSNQPQH
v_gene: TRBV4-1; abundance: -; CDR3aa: ASSQDLQTRDTIY
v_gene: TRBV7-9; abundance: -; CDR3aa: ASSLPWDRSYGYT
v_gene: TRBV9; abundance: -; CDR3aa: ASSLDGTAFYGYT
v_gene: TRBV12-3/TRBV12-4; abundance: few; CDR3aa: ASSLYAGRRTYNEQF
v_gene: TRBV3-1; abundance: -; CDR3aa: ASSHGKGTDTQY
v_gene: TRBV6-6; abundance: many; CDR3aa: ASGATQPQH
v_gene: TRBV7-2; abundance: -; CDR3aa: ASSFLLTTGANVLT
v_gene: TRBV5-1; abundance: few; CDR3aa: APLKRQFLYNEQY
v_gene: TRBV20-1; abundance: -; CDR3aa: SAVPAGAPLNNEQF
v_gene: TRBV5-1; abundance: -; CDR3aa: ASILGDRDTPGYT
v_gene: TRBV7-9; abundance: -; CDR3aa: ASSPGPNSGQF
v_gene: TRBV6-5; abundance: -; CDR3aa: ASSYLGTSGSPTDTQY
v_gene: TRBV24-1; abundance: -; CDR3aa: ATSKTSCYEQF
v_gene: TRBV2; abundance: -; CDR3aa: ASSGRGSGEETQY
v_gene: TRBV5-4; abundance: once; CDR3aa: ASTRQGVSGEQF
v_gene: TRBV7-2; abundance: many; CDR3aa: ASSLTPFNEQF
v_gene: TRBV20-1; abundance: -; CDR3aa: SARPPEAGGPNEQF
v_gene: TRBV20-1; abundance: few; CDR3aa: SPGGGDSPLH
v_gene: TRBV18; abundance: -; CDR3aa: ASSTGTDNVLT
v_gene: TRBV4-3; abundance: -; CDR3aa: ASSQVRGPYEQF
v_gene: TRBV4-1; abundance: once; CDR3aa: ASSEKVSGLAGTDTQY
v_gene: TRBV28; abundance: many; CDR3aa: ASSLAGTVYEQY
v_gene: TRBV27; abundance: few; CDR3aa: ASRTSNTGELF
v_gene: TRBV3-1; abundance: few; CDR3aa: ASSQDSADNEQF
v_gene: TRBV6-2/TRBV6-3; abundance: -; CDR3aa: ASYSRKSSYNEQF
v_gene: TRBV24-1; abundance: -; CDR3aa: ATQRGGQGDTEAF
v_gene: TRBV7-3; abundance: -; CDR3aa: ASKKQGALDNEQF
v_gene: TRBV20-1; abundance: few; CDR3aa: SAKLADTDTQY
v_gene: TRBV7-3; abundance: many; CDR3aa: ASSPKGTTGTDTQY
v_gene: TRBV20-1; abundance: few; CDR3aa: SAKDTDNEQF
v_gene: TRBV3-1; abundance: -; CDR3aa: ASSRSTGANVLT
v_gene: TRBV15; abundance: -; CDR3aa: ATSRHGGYEQY
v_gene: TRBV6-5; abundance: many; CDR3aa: ASTRGGGGYT
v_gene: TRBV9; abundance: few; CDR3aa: ASSPQIGLADTQY
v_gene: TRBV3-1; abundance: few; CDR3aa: ASSQRGTGGATF
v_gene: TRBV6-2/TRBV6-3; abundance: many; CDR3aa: ASCRGDQPRGTQY
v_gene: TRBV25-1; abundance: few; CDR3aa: ASSESGWGISTDTQY
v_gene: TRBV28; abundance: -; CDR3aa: ASNPMLAGGPGGEQF
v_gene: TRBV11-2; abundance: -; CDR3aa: ASSPRGGSLRYNEQF
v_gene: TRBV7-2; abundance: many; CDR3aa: ASSLGSAGAREQY
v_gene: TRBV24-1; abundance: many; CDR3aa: ATSDLKRADGNEQF
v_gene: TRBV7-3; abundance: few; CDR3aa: ASSLKGNQVNEQF
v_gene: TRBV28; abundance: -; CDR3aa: ASSSAPDTMSGGYT
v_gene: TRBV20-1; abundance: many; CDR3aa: SATGQLYGQY
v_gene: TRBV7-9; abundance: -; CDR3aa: ASSLGVGAAEAF
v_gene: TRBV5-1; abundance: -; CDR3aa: ASSSAGLHNEQF
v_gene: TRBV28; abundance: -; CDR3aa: ASSFFGREQF
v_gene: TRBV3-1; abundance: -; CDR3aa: ASSPAGLPDYGYT
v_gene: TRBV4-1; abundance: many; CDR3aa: ASSQEGFSEQY
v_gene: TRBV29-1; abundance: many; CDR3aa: SVIFHTWGTPDTQY
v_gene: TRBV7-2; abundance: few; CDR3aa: AGSPTGRGNTEAF
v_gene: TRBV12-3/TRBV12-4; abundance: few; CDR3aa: ASDTVSTDTQY
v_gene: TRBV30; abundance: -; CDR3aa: AWSRTSGGPPYDYNEQF